This TCR beta chain was sequenced in a study of naive and memory T cell subsets. Four PCR rounds used nested alpha and beta constant region primers plus the SP2 primer. Reverse transcription of blood and skin TCR RNA was primed at alpha and beta constant regions. TCRdb reanalysed the UMI-ligation and nested PCR reads using MiXCR and keeps one entry per CDR3 protein. Of under 25,000 distinct CDR3 sequences listed, approximately 6.5% are singletons. As to this clonotype: Its antigen is currently unknown.

Documented treatment: skin biopsy from PPD injection site in Mantoux-positive individual. TCR cDNA received a 3' ligated oligonucleotide that carried a UMI. V dropped 4 bases and J dropped 4; count of bases not matched to a gene: 5. CDR1 SQVTM and CDR2 ANQGSEA come from the germline V gene. CDR3 length equals 13 residues. Regarding the study as a whole: More TCRs at tuberculin sites were read as hypersensitivity T cell infiltration. The RNA method is potentially sensitive to activation and differentiation changes.

The clonotype comes from an adult in good health. The specimen comprised skin, sampled from a tuberculin skin test site. This chain uses TRBV29-1 with TRBJ2-5; 8 nucleotides align to TRBD1. This CDR3 is CSVVRGQRETQYF. The CDR3 DNA is TGCAGCGTTGTCAGGGGGCAACGAGAGACCCAGTACTTC. The full variable domain, completed using reference TRBV29-1 and TRBJ2-5, is SAVISQKPSRDICQRGTSLTIQCQVDSQVTMMFWYRQQPGQSLTLIATANQGSEATYESGFVIDKFPISRPNLTFSTLTVSNMSPEDSSIYLCSVVRGQRETQYFGPGTRLLVL.